The rows below give T cell receptor beta chains drawn from one sample of a study of beta chain features in type 1 diabetes. The method was immunoSEQ multiplex PCR; TCRdb's version includes in-frame clones alone and lacks a portion of them. The data show some 130,000 clones, approximately 10% seen once. The sequencing sample was made of central memory CD4+ T cells from blood. Receptor source: a man younger than 40 with type 1 diabetes. Both conserved end residues are part of each CDR3. A D gene is named only where the DNA matches it firmly. Some rows mark clone size as missing; the rest say once, few, many or name a class of expanded clone.

d_gene,v_gene,abundance,len,j_gene,CDR3aa,CDR3nt
-,TRBV7-8,-,15,TRBJ2-7,CASSLIQGEVGEQYF,TGTGCCAGCAGCTTAATACAGGGAGAAGTTGGCGAGCAGTACTTC
TRBD1,TRBV4-3,few,15,TRBJ1-2,CASSLGQGTNYGYTF,TGCGCCAGCAGCCTCGGACAGGGGACCAACTATGGCTACACCTTC
-,TRBV7-9,few,16,TRBJ2-2,CASSLMGDSTGGELFF,TGTGCCAGCAGCTTGATGGGTGACTCTACTGGCGGGGAGCTGTTTTTT
-,TRBV13,few,11,TRBJ2-5,CASSSDRTQYF,TGTGCCAGCAGCTCAGACAGGACCCAGTACTTC
TRBD1,TRBV4-3,few,15,TRBJ2-7,CASSQEGTGIHEQYF,TGCGCCAGCAGCCAAGAAGGGACAGGCATCCACGAGCAGTACTTC
-,TRBV16,-,13,TRBJ2-3,CASSQRSTDTQYF,TGTGCCAGCAGCCAACGTAGCACAGATACGCAGTATTTT
-,TRBV28,-,12,TRBJ1-2,CASSFGQRGYTF,TGTGCCAGCAGTTTCGGACAGCGGGGCTACACCTTC
TRBD1,TRBV28,few,15,TRBJ1-5,CASSWGQGMDQPQHF,TGTGCCAGCAGTTGGGGACAGGGGATGGATCAGCCCCAGCATTTT
TRBD1,TRBV2,few,14,TRBJ2-1,CASRAGTAYNEQFF,TGTGCCAGCCGCGCCGGGACAGCCTACAATGAGCAGTTCTTC
TRBD1,TRBV18,many,15,TRBJ2-6,CASSSTGAGANVLTF,TGTGCCAGCTCATCCACAGGGGCTGGGGCCAACGTCCTGACTTTC
-,TRBV28,-,11,TRBJ1-1,CATAPARGAFF,TGTGCCACCGCCCCAGCTCGAGGAGCTTTCTTT
-,TRBV27,-,12,TRBJ1-6,CASSLNGSPLHF,TGTGCCAGCAGTTTAAACGGTTCACCCCTCCACTTT
-,TRBV5-4,few,13,TRBJ1-1,CASSFRVGTEAFF,TGTGCCAGCAGCTTCCGGGTTGGCACTGAAGCTTTCTTT
TRBD1,TRBV5-1,-,14,TRBJ2-7,CASSLDRGFDEQYF,TGCGCCAGCAGCTTGGACAGGGGGTTCGACGAGCAGTACTTC
-,TRBV5-1,few,13,TRBJ2-5,CASSFNPRETQYF,TGCGCCAGCAGCTTCAACCCCCGGGAGACCCAGTACTTC
-,TRBV6-5,few,12,TRBJ2-3,CASSSRPDTQYF,TGTGCCAGCAGCTCGCGTCCGGATACGCAGTATTTT
TRBD2,TRBV7-2,few,15,TRBJ2-3,CASSTRRGGTDTQYF,TGTGCCAGCAGCACCAGACGGGGGGGCACAGATACGCAGTATTTT
TRBD2,TRBV11-3,-,15,TRBJ2-1,CASSPSGGPYNEQFF,TGTGCCAGCAGCCCAAGCGGGGGGCCCTACAATGAGCAGTTCTTC
TRBD1,TRBV18,few,15,TRBJ1-1,CASSLRQGARTEAFF,TGTGCCAGCTCACTCCGACAGGGGGCTCGTACTGAAGCTTTCTTT
TRBD1,TRBV5-4,-,16,TRBJ2-7,CASSTPGQGLSYEQYF,TGTGCCAGCAGCACCCCGGGACAGGGGTTATCCTACGAGCAGTACTTC
TRBD1,TRBV7-2,few,15,TRBJ1-6,CASSFEGQGNSPLHF,TGTGCCAGCAGCTTTGAGGGACAGGGAAATTCACCCCTCCACTTT
-,TRBV18,few,11,TRBJ1-2,CASSPDYGYTF,TGTGCCAGCTCCCCCGACTATGGCTACACCTTC
-,TRBV7-2,many,15,TRBJ2-7,CASSLGPGSFYEQYF,TGTGCCAGCAGCTTAGGCCCGGGTTCCTTCTACGAGCAGTACTTC
TRBD2,TRBV27,-,15,TRBJ2-3,CASTGRRGGTDTQYF,TGTGCCAGCACGGGGCGTCGGGGGGGCACAGATACGCAGTATTTT
TRBD2,TRBV25-1,-,15,TRBJ2-1,CASSDPTSGVDEQFF,TGTGCCAGCAGTGACCCTACTAGCGGGGTCGATGAGCAGTTCTTC
TRBD1,TRBV30,few,12,TRBJ1-3,CAGDRATNTIYF,TGTGCCGGGGACAGGGCCACGAACACCATATATTTT
TRBD1,TRBV5-4,-,16,TRBJ2-7,CASSLGGRGQFYEQYF,TGTGCCAGCAGCTTGGGGGGCAGGGGGCAGTTCTACGAGCAGTACTTC
TRBD1,TRBV18,-,15,TRBJ1-2,CASSPRDRANYGYTF,TGTGCCAGCTCACCCCGGGACAGGGCTAACTATGGCTACACCTTC
-,TRBV15,-,15,TRBJ2-1,CATSRDKSSYNEQFF,TGTGCCACCAGCAGAGACAAGAGCTCCTACAATGAGCAGTTCTTC
TRBD2,TRBV7-9,-,17,TRBJ2-3,CASSSQLAGGGTDTQYF,TGTGCCAGCAGCTCCCAACTAGCGGGGGGAGGAACAGATACGCAGTATTTT
TRBD1,TRBV29-1,-,11,TRBJ1-1,CSAGQGRGAFF,TGCAGCGCTGGACAGGGCCGTGGAGCTTTCTTT
-,TRBV7-2,-,15,TRBJ1-4,CASSLEMAVNEKLFF,TGTGCCAGCAGCTTAGAGATGGCCGTCAATGAAAAACTGTTTTTT
TRBD1,TRBV2,-,13,TRBJ2-7,CASRGTGSYEQYF,TGTGCCAGCAGGGGGACAGGTTCCTACGAGCAGTACTTC
-,TRBV7-2,-,16,TRBJ2-3,CASSLLGGVSTDTQYF,TGTGCCAGCAGCTTACTAGGCGGGGTGTCCACAGATACGCAGTATTTT
-,TRBV28,-,13,TRBJ2-4,CASFDRTKNIQYF,TGTGCCAGCTTCGACAGGACCAAAAACATTCAGTACTTC
-,TRBV12-5,few,13,TRBJ2-7,CASGLDWTLGIYF,TGTGCTAGTGGTCTAGATTGGACTCTCGGAATCTACTTC
TRBD1,TRBV29-1,few,14,TRBJ1-1,CSVLPQGASTEAFF,TGCAGCGTTCTTCCTCAGGGGGCCAGCACTGAAGCTTTCTTT
TRBD1,TRBV30,-,14,TRBJ1-2,CAFGQGGGAYGYTF,TGTGCTTTCGGACAGGGAGGGGGGGCCTATGGCTACACCTTC
TRBD1,TRBV28,few,15,TRBJ1-5,CASGGSTGSYQPQHF,TGTGCCAGCGGGGGCTCGACAGGGAGTTATCAGCCCCAGCATTTT
-,TRBV6-5,few,13,TRBJ1-4,CATARPGGEKLFF,TGTGCCACCGCGCGACCCGGGGGAGAAAAACTGTTTTTT
-,TRBV6-1,-,14,TRBJ1-5,CASSERLANQPQHF,TGTGCCAGCAGTGAGAGGTTGGCCAATCAGCCCCAGCATTTT
-,TRBV7-3,-,15,TRBJ2-7,CASSQQSGLSYEQYF,TGTGCCAGCAGCCAGCAGTCGGGACTTTCCTACGAGCAGTACTTC